Listed below are T cell receptor beta chains from one sample, sequenced in a study of radiotherapy plus CTLA-4 blockade in lung cancer. The repertoire was sequenced with immunoSEQ multiplex PCR; TCRdb's copy has only in-frame clones and lacks some. The data contain tens of thousands of clones, around 74% of them singletons. The starting material was peripheral blood, obtained from a patient treated with radiotherapy plus ipilimumab. These receptors all stem from a human donor with non-small cell lung cancer whose response to radiotherapy plus ipilimumab could not be evaluated. Each CDR3 is given with its conserved first and last residue. The order of the fields is clone size, V gene, D gene, CDR3 length, J gene, CDR3 DNA, CDR3 protein. D genes are given only for firm matches. The listing skips clone size in some rows; elsewhere it reads once, few, many or a size class.

abundance: NA
v_gene: TRBV5-1
d_gene: TRBD2
len: 18
j_gene: TRBJ2-5
CDR3nt: TGCGCCAGCAGCTTGATGACTAGCGGGGGCGCGTACCAAGAGACCCAGTACTTC
CDR3aa: CASSLMTSGGAYQETQYF

abundance: NA
v_gene: TRBV4-1
d_gene: NA
len: 15
j_gene: TRBJ1-6
CDR3nt: TGCGCCAGCAGCCCCCGACAGAGCAATAATTCACCCCTCCACTTT
CDR3aa: CASSPRQSNNSPLHF

abundance: many
v_gene: TRBV7-6
d_gene: NA
len: 15
j_gene: TRBJ1-5
CDR3nt: TGTGCCAGCAGCTTAGGGTCAGGGGGCAATCAGCCCCAGCATTTT
CDR3aa: CASSLGSGGNQPQHF

abundance: NA
v_gene: TRBV19
d_gene: NA
len: 14
j_gene: TRBJ2-7
CDR3nt: TGTGCCAGTAGTTCGCGGACAGTGGACTACGAGCAGTACTTC
CDR3aa: CASSSRTVDYEQYF

abundance: NA
v_gene: TRBV21-1
d_gene: NA
len: 13
j_gene: TRBJ2-7
CDR3nt: TGTGCCAGCAGCAAAAGACAGGGTTCCGAGCAGTACTTC
CDR3aa: CASSKRQGSEQYF

abundance: NA
v_gene: TRBV5-1
d_gene: NA
len: 14
j_gene: TRBJ1-1
CDR3nt: TGCGCCAGCAGCTACGCCGGCAGGGAAACTGAAGCTTTCTTT
CDR3aa: CASSYAGRETEAFF

abundance: NA
v_gene: TRBV27
d_gene: TRBD2
len: 15
j_gene: TRBJ2-1
CDR3nt: TGTGCCAGCAGAGCGGGGGGCGGCTCCTACAATGAGCAGTTCTTC
CDR3aa: CASRAGGGSYNEQFF

abundance: NA
v_gene: TRBV12-5
d_gene: TRBD1
len: 13
j_gene: TRBJ2-5
CDR3nt: TGTGCTAGTGGTAAGACAGGGTTGGAGACCCAGTACTTC
CDR3aa: CASGKTGLETQYF

abundance: once
v_gene: TRBV12-1
d_gene: NA
len: 18
j_gene: TRBJ2-6
CDR3nt: TGTGCCAGCAGCGGTGAAGTTATAGGACAAAGTCGGGCCAACGTCCTGACTTTC
CDR3aa: CASSGEVIGQSRANVLTF

abundance: few
v_gene: TRBV19
d_gene: TRBD1
len: 15
j_gene: TRBJ1-5
CDR3nt: TGTGCCAGTAGTATTTGGGGACAGCTCAATCAGCCCCAGCATTTT
CDR3aa: CASSIWGQLNQPQHF

abundance: NA
v_gene: TRBV11-2
d_gene: NA
len: 15
j_gene: TRBJ2-5
CDR3nt: TGTGCCAGCAGCTTATCGCGAGCGGCCCAAGAGACCCAGTACTTC
CDR3aa: CASSLSRAAQETQYF

abundance: few
v_gene: TRBV7-8
d_gene: NA
len: 14
j_gene: TRBJ1-1
CDR3nt: TGTGCCAGCAGCTTAGGAGGGGGTAACACTGAAGCTTTCTTT
CDR3aa: CASSLGGGNTEAFF

abundance: many
v_gene: TRBV6-5
d_gene: TRBD2
len: 14
j_gene: TRBJ2-7
CDR3nt: TGTGCCAGCAGAAGAGCGGGAGGTTCTTACGAGCAGTACTTC
CDR3aa: CASRRAGGSYEQYF

abundance: few
v_gene: TRBV19
d_gene: TRBD1
len: 15
j_gene: TRBJ1-2
CDR3nt: TGTGCCAGTACCTCCAGGACAGGGGTGAGCTATGGCTACACCTTC
CDR3aa: CASTSRTGVSYGYTF

abundance: NA
v_gene: TRBV6-6
d_gene: NA
len: 13
j_gene: TRBJ1-6
CDR3nt: TGTGCCAGCACGGTACGGTCTAATTCACCCCTCCACTTT
CDR3aa: CASTVRSNSPLHF

abundance: NA
v_gene: TRBV11-2
d_gene: TRBD2
len: 15
j_gene: TRBJ2-7
CDR3nt: TGTGCCAGCAGCTTAGATATGCTAGCGGGAGGTGAGCAGTACTTC
CDR3aa: CASSLDMLAGGEQYF

abundance: NA
v_gene: TRBV10-3
d_gene: TRBD1
len: 15
j_gene: TRBJ1-1
CDR3nt: TGTGCCATCAGTGCCTGGACAGGAGAGAACACTGAAGCTTTCTTT
CDR3aa: CAISAWTGENTEAFF

abundance: NA
v_gene: TRBV14
d_gene: TRBD1
len: 14
j_gene: TRBJ2-1
CDR3nt: TGTGCCAGCAGCTACGCAGGGGGCGGGTTTGAGCAGTTCTTC
CDR3aa: CASSYAGGGFEQFF

abundance: NA
v_gene: TRBV19
d_gene: NA
len: 12
j_gene: TRBJ1-1
CDR3nt: TGTGCCAGTAGTACCCAGACAGCAAAAGCTTTCTTT
CDR3aa: CASSTQTAKAFF

abundance: NA
v_gene: TRBV27
d_gene: TRBD1
len: 16
j_gene: TRBJ2-7
CDR3nt: TGTGCCAGCAGGACTCAATCCGGGACAGGAGTTTACGAGCAGTACTTC
CDR3aa: CASRTQSGTGVYEQYF

abundance: NA
v_gene: TRBV7-8
d_gene: NA
len: 19
j_gene: TRBJ1-6
CDR3nt: TGTGCCAGCAGCTTACGCCCGGGTTCCAGTTCTCGGGGTAATTCACCCCTCCACTTT
CDR3aa: CASSLRPGSSSRGNSPLHF

abundance: few
v_gene: TRBV18
d_gene: TRBD1
len: 15
j_gene: TRBJ1-5
CDR3nt: TGTGCCAGCTCACCGACAGGGGGTAACAATCAGCCCCAGCATTTT
CDR3aa: CASSPTGGNNQPQHF

abundance: NA
v_gene: TRBV6-6
d_gene: TRBD1
len: 13
j_gene: TRBJ1-1
CDR3nt: TGTGCCAGCAGGGGACAGGGGACAGCTGAAGCTTTCTTT
CDR3aa: CASRGQGTAEAFF

abundance: few
v_gene: TRBV7-8
d_gene: TRBD2
len: 15
j_gene: TRBJ2-3
CDR3nt: TGTGCCAGCGAGCGGGGGAATAAGGGGACAGATACGCAGTATTTT
CDR3aa: CASERGNKGTDTQYF

abundance: NA
v_gene: TRBV7-2
d_gene: TRBD1
len: 15
j_gene: TRBJ1-2
CDR3nt: TGTGCCAGCAGCTTTACCGGGACAGGAAACTATGGCTACACCTTC
CDR3aa: CASSFTGTGNYGYTF

abundance: few
v_gene: TRBV19
d_gene: NA
len: 13
j_gene: TRBJ1-1
CDR3nt: TGTGCCAGTAGTGCGGAACAGAACACTGAAGCTTTCTTT
CDR3aa: CASSAEQNTEAFF

abundance: NA
v_gene: TRBV15
d_gene: NA
len: 13
j_gene: TRBJ2-7
CDR3nt: TGTGCCACCTCGGCTGGACACCTCTACGAGCAGTACTTC
CDR3aa: CATSAGHLYEQYF

abundance: once
v_gene: TRBV6-6
d_gene: NA
len: 16
j_gene: TRBJ1-5
CDR3nt: TGTGCCAGCAGTTACTATGCAGGGATAGTGGGTCAGCCCCAGCATTTT
CDR3aa: CASSYYAGIVGQPQHF

abundance: NA
v_gene: TRBV4-1
d_gene: NA
len: 14
j_gene: TRBJ1-5
CDR3nt: TGCGCCAGCAGCCTCCGTTGGCTCAATCAGCCCCAGCATTTT
CDR3aa: CASSLRWLNQPQHF

abundance: few
v_gene: TRBV5-4
d_gene: NA
len: 17
j_gene: TRBJ1-2
CDR3nt: TGTGCCAGCAGCCTACCACGGGGTGGTCAAATTAACTATGGCTACACCTTC
CDR3aa: CASSLPRGGQINYGYTF

abundance: many
v_gene: TRBV19
d_gene: TRBD1
len: 14
j_gene: TRBJ1-5
CDR3nt: TGTGCCAGTAGACTCGGGACAGCCAATCAGCCCCAGCATTTT
CDR3aa: CASRLGTANQPQHF

abundance: NA
v_gene: TRBV2
d_gene: NA
len: 13
j_gene: TRBJ1-1
CDR3nt: TGTGCCGGAAGAGTCTCAGGGAACACTGAAGCTTTCTTT
CDR3aa: CAGRVSGNTEAFF

abundance: NA
v_gene: TRBV6-5
d_gene: TRBD1
len: 12
j_gene: TRBJ1-2
CDR3nt: TGTGCCAGCAGCAGGACAGGGGGCCGCTACACCTTC
CDR3aa: CASSRTGGRYTF

abundance: NA
v_gene: TRBV19
d_gene: NA
len: 15
j_gene: TRBJ2-5
CDR3nt: TGTGCCAGTAGTATAGAGCCTAGTCCCCCAGAGACCCAGTACTTC
CDR3aa: CASSIEPSPPETQYF

abundance: NA
v_gene: TRBV28
d_gene: TRBD1
len: 14
j_gene: TRBJ2-7
CDR3nt: TGTGCCAGCAGCCAGACAGGGGGCGCGAGGGAGCAGTACTTC
CDR3aa: CASSQTGGAREQYF

abundance: NA
v_gene: TRBV5-1
d_gene: TRBD2
len: 17
j_gene: TRBJ2-5
CDR3nt: TGCGCCAGCAGCCCCCGTCGTGATTGGACTAGCGGGGAGACCCAGTACTTC
CDR3aa: CASSPRRDWTSGETQYF

abundance: NA
v_gene: TRBV5-1
d_gene: NA
len: 14
j_gene: TRBJ1-1
CDR3nt: TGCGCCAGCAGCTTCGGAACAGTTAACACTGAAGCTTTCTTT
CDR3aa: CASSFGTVNTEAFF

abundance: NA
v_gene: TRBV2
d_gene: TRBD1
len: 15
j_gene: TRBJ2-2
CDR3nt: TGTGCCAGCAGCGGGAGGACAGGGGTGACCGGGGAGCTGTTTTTT
CDR3aa: CASSGRTGVTGELFF

abundance: NA
v_gene: TRBV19
d_gene: TRBD2
len: 17
j_gene: TRBJ2-1
CDR3nt: TGTGCCAGTAGTATAGCTTTAGCGGGTTGGGATAACAATGAGCAGTTCTTC
CDR3aa: CASSIALAGWDNNEQFF

abundance: NA
v_gene: TRBV4-1
d_gene: TRBD2
len: 14
j_gene: TRBJ2-5
CDR3nt: TGCGCCAGCAGCCGCCAACTAGCGGGGGAGACCCAGTACTTC
CDR3aa: CASSRQLAGETQYF

abundance: NA
v_gene: TRBV7-2
d_gene: NA
len: 12
j_gene: TRBJ2-2
CDR3nt: TGTGCCAGCAGCTTTGCGACCGGGGAGCTGTTTTTT
CDR3aa: CASSFATGELFF

abundance: NA
v_gene: TRBV30
d_gene: TRBD1
len: 14
j_gene: TRBJ1-4
CDR3nt: TGTGCCTGGAGCCGGGACAGGACGAATGAAAAACTGTTTTTT
CDR3aa: CAWSRDRTNEKLFF

abundance: few
v_gene: TRBV28
d_gene: NA
len: 15
j_gene: TRBJ1-5
CDR3nt: TGTGCCAGCAGCCCTGGCGGGGTTCGGGATCAGCCCCAGCATTTT
CDR3aa: CASSPGGVRDQPQHF

abundance: once
v_gene: TRBV29-1
d_gene: TRBD1
len: 17
j_gene: TRBJ1-1
CDR3nt: TGCAGCGTTGTGGGGACAGGGGGTAACTTAGGGAACACTGAAGCTTTCTTT
CDR3aa: CSVVGTGGNLGNTEAFF

abundance: few
v_gene: TRBV9
d_gene: TRBD1
len: 15
j_gene: TRBJ1-1
CDR3nt: TGTGCCAGCAGCGTATCCACAGGGGCGAACACTGAAGCTTTCTTT
CDR3aa: CASSVSTGANTEAFF

abundance: NA
v_gene: TRBV5-4
d_gene: NA
len: 13
j_gene: TRBJ1-1
CDR3nt: TGTGCCAGCAGCTCGGTCGGGAACACTGAAGCTTTCTTT
CDR3aa: CASSSVGNTEAFF

abundance: NA
v_gene: TRBV19
d_gene: NA
len: 13
j_gene: TRBJ1-5
CDR3nt: TGTGCCAGTAGTATTCAGGGTATCCAGCCCCAGCATTTT
CDR3aa: CASSIQGIQPQHF

abundance: NA
v_gene: TRBV19
d_gene: NA
len: 16
j_gene: TRBJ1-3
CDR3nt: TGTGCCAGTAGTGGCGACAGGAGGACGGCGGGAAACACCATATATTTT
CDR3aa: CASSGDRRTAGNTIYF

abundance: NA
v_gene: TRBV6-1
d_gene: TRBD2
len: 16
j_gene: TRBJ2-5
CDR3nt: TGTGCCAGCAGTGTCGTGGCTAGCGGGGGGGAAGGGACCCAGTACTTC
CDR3aa: CASSVVASGGEGTQYF

abundance: NA
v_gene: TRBV6-5
d_gene: TRBD1
len: 15
j_gene: TRBJ2-7
CDR3nt: TGTGCCAGCAGTACGGGACAGGGGCTTTCCTACGAGCAGTACTTC
CDR3aa: CASSTGQGLSYEQYF

abundance: few
v_gene: TRBV28
d_gene: NA
len: 16
j_gene: TRBJ2-1
CDR3nt: TGTGCCAGCAGTTTATTGCGGATAGAACTACACAATGAGCAGTTCTTC
CDR3aa: CASSLLRIELHNEQFF

abundance: few
v_gene: TRBV13
d_gene: NA
len: 15
j_gene: TRBJ2-3
CDR3nt: TGTGCCAGCAGCTTGAGGTCAGGGATTCAAGATACGCAGTATTTT
CDR3aa: CASSLRSGIQDTQYF